One sample yielded the 19 T cell receptor beta chains listed below, sequenced in a study of blood T cell repertoires in COVID-19 (dated by TCRdb to between 2020 and 2021). Library method: the immunoSEQ multiplex PCR assay. TCRdb mirrors the immuneACCESS table, restricted to in-frame sequences. Some clones are absent from its copies; in checked studies, under half trace to an unresolved V gene, and the reason for the others is unknown. In this sample the table shows almost 300,000 clones, around nine tenths of which occur a single time. Roughly 1.3% of the sample is taken by the ten largest. Sequencing was performed on peripheral blood. Receptors were obtained from an older man with acute or convalescent COVID-19.

In DNA form, the CDR3 reads TGCGCCAGCAGCCAAGGCCCCACTTCGTACGAGCAGTACTTC. This translates into CASSQGPTSYEQYF. The chain couples TRBV4-3 to TRBJ2-7; D call uncertain. CDR3 length: 14 residues. V was clipped by 1 base and J by 4 bases, with 11 bases between them. CDR1 and CDR2 from the germline V gene are LGHNA and YSLEER.

The chain is built from TRBV5-1 and TRBJ2-3; TRBD2 matches at 7 bases. Unmatched junction bases numbered 10, after V lost 4 bases and J lost 2 bases. The germline CDR1 and CDR2 sequences are SGHRS and YFSETQ. The CDR3 totals 16 residues. The CDR3 DNA follows: TGCGCCAGCAGCCCGCCGACTAGCCCGTACACAGATACGCAGTATTTT. This gives the protein CASSPPTSPYTDTQYF.

The chain carries TRBV6-2 or TRBV6-3 and TRBJ2-1; 10 positions agree with TRBD1. Trimming cost V 3 bases and J 15 bases; bases outside gene matches: 5. CDR3 size: 12 residues. The V gene's germline CDR1 is MNHEY and CDR2 SVGEGT. CDR3 loop: CASSYQRTGGFF. The CDR3 DNA reads as TGTGCCAGCAGTTATCAGAGGACAGGGGGGTTCTTC.

The rearrangement joins TRBV24-1 to TRBJ2-7, with 9 bases that match TRBD2. Per germline, CDR1 KGHDR and CDR2 SFDVKD. The V and J ends lost 2 bases and 2 bases, in that order; junction bases with no gene match: 12. The CDR3 sequence is 18 residues long. In DNA, the CDR3 is TGTGCCACCAGTGATTCTAAGCGGGGGGTACTTACCCCCTACGAGCAGTACTTC. This encodes CATSDSKRGVLTPYEQYF.

The chain carries TRBV10-3 and TRBJ1-4; D uncertain. CDR3 length equals 14 residues. V lost 3 bases, J lost 5 bases, and 10 bases lay in between. Looked up from germline, CDR1 is ENHRY and CDR2 is SYGVKD. CDR3 nucleotide sequence: TGTGCCATCAGTGAAAGGAACAGCAATGAAAAACTGTTTTTT. The encoded protein is CAISERNSNEKLFF.

This clone was seen once. V is TRBV6-2 or TRBV6-3 and J is TRBJ2-7, with 10 bases that match TRBD1. The length of the CDR3 is 16 residues. Trimming removed 5 bases from V and 2 bases from J; junction bases left unmatched: 9. The germline gives CDR1 MNHEY, CDR2 SVGEGT. CDR3 DNA sequence: TGTGCCAGCAGTCGACGCGGACAGGGGGTTCCCTACGAGCAGTACTTC. Translation gives CASSRRGQGVPYEQYF.

This rearrangement joins TRBV28 to TRBJ2-5; TRBD1 matches 7 bases. Germline-derived CDR1 and CDR2 are MDHEN and SYDVKM. Germline trimming cut 6 bases from V and 5 bases from J; bases unmatched to any gene: 12. This CDR3 is 15 amino acids long. The CDR3 bases are TGTGCCAGCAGCCGCGCTGGACAGGCGGTGGAGACCCAGTACTTC. Amino acid sequence: CASSRAGQAVETQYF.

This chain uses TRBV4-2 with TRBJ2-7, with 9 bases identical to TRBD2. V lost 0 bases to trimming and J lost 2 bases; unmatched junction nucleotides: 8. The CDR3 has 17 residues. Germline values: CDR1 LGHNA, CDR2 YNFKEQ. The CDR3 loop is CASSQESRLADAYEQYF. DNA for the CDR3: TGTGCCAGCAGCCAAGAGTCCCGACTAGCGGATGCCTACGAGCAGTACTTC.

V usage is TRBV27 and J usage is TRBJ1-2; the match to TRBD1 covers 10 bases. Per the germline V gene, CDR1 is MNHEY and CDR2 is SMNVEV (reference sequence). V shed 4 bases, J shed 5 bases, and the junction held 1 base outside the gene matches. This CDR3 has 13 residues. CDR3 amino acids: CASSWDRGYGYTF. As DNA, the CDR3 is TGTGCCAGCAGTTGGGACAGGGGTTATGGCTACACCTTC.

The J gene is TRBJ2-3, the V gene TRBV4-2, with TRBD1 identical over 8 bases. CDR1 is LGHNA, CDR2 YNFKEQ, per germline. V was clipped by 0 bases and J by 3 bases; unmatched bases: 11. The CDR3 length is 18 residues. In DNA, the CDR3 is TGTGCCAGCAGCCAAGATCAAGGCCGGGACAGGAGGACAGATACGCAGTATTTT. Translated, it gives CASSQDQGRDRRTDTQYF.

The chain employs TRBV7-9 and TRBJ1-1; D is unclear. This CDR3 is 11 amino acids long. Germline V gene lookup returns CDR1 SEHNR and CDR2 FQNEAQ (reference sequence). V was shortened by 5 bases and J by 7 bases, with 8 bases between the two germline ends. The CDR3 DNA reads TGTGCCAGCAGCGACCGGGGTGAAGCTTTCTTT. It translates to CASSDRGEAFF. The full variable domain, its missing parts supplied by reference TRBV7-9 and TRBJ1-1, is DTGVSQNPRHKITKRGQNVTFRCDPISEHNRLYWYRQTLGQGPEFLTYFQNEAQLEKSRLLSDRFSAERPKGSFSTLEIQRTEQGDSAMYLCASSDRGEAFFGQGTRLTVV.

The V and J genes are TRBV5-6 and TRBJ1-3, with D unresolved. CDR1 is SGHDT, CDR2 YYEEEE, per germline. This CDR3 spans 15 amino acids. V dropped 0 bases and J dropped 0 bases, with 7 bases sitting between them. Here the CDR3 DNA reads TGTGCCAGCAGCTTGGCCTTCAGCTCTGGAAACACCATATATTTT. Translated: CASSLAFSSGNTIYF. The full variable domain, completed using reference TRBV5-6 and TRBJ1-3, is DAGVTQSPTHLIKTRGQQVTLRCSPKSGHDTVSWYQQALGQGPQFIFQYYEEEERQRGNFPDRFSGHQFPNYSSELNVNALLLGDSALYLCASSLAFSSGNTIYFGEGSWLTVV.

The chain is built from TRBV4-3 and TRBJ2-3, with no clear D. CDR3 length: 14 amino acids. V lost 0 bases and J lost 10, with 14 bases in between. Germline V CDR1 and CDR2: LGHNA, YSLEER. This chain's CDR3 is CASSQDGQPGSQYF. CDR3 DNA sequence: TGCGCCAGCAGCCAAGATGGCCAGCCCGGGTCGCAGTATTTT.

This sequence joins TRBV5-1 and TRBJ1-1; D is perhaps TRBD1 (5 bases). CDR3 length: 15 residues. CDR1 is SGHRS and CDR2 is YFSETQ in the germline V gene. Trimming took off 0 bases at V and 3 bases at J, with 12 bases between the two ends. DNA of the CDR3: TGCGCCAGCAGCTTGGAACAGATAGGGGACACTGAAGCTTTCTTT. It translates to CASSLEQIGDTEAFF.

This clone was seen only once. The gene calls are TRBV19 and TRBJ1-2; D is perhaps TRBD1 (5 bases). The CDR3 is 16 residues long. V shed 3 bases and J shed 4 bases, with 18 bases lying between them. Germline V gene lookup returns CDR1 LNHDA and CDR2 SQIVND (reference sequence). The CDR3: CASSMQLDTPPYGYTF. CDR3 coding DNA: TGTGCCAGTAGTATGCAGTTGGACACACCTCCCTATGGCTACACCTTC. The full variable domain, with the rest looked up from reference TRBV19 and TRBJ1-2, is DGGITQSPKYLFRKEGQNVTLSCEQNLNHDAMYWYRQDPGQGLRLIYYSQIVNDFQKGDIAEGYSVSREKKESFPLTVTSAQKNPTAFYLCASSMQLDTPPYGYTFGSGTRLTVV.

This sequence joins TRBV30 and TRBJ1-1; D unclear. Trimming cost V 0 bases and J 6 bases, with 14 bases left between them. CDR1 is GTSNPN, CDR2 SVGIG, per germline (reference sequence). The CDR3 extends over 14 amino acids. The CDR3 bases are TGTGCCTGGAGTGTAAGCGTACACAAGCCTGAAGCTTTCTTT. It is translated as CAWSVSVHKPEAFF.

This chain uses TRBV28 with TRBJ1-6; TRBD1 matches 8 bases. Germline CDR1 and CDR2: MDHEN and SYDVKM. V lost 7 bases, J lost 7 bases, and 9 bases stayed unmatched. This CDR3 comprises 15 residues. The CDR3 spells CASTLRQGRNSPLHF. The CDR3 coding sequence is TGTGCCAGCACCCTTAGACAGGGGAGGAATTCACCCCTCCACTTT.

Details on this clone: Other DNA sequences from this sample encode an identical CDR3 as well. This chain connects TRBV6-6 to TRBJ1-4; D possibly corresponds to TRBD1 (6 bases). Trimming pared 6 bases from V and 3 bases from J, leaving 11 bases between. Germline CDR1 reads MNHNY; CDR2 reads SVGAGI (reference sequence). The CDR3 extends over 14 amino acids. CDR3 in DNA: TGTGCCAGCAGGCTACAGGGTTCTAATGAAAAACTGTTTTTT. Translated, it gives CASRLQGSNEKLFF.

This clone was found a few times. The V gene is TRBV10-3, the J gene TRBJ1-1, with 10 positions matching TRBD1. Germline-derived CDR1 and CDR2 are ENHRY and SYGVKD. The CDR3 covers 16 residues. V shed 10 bases, J shed 1 base, and the junction held 12 bases outside the gene matches. As DNA, the CDR3 is TGTGCCACGAAACTGACAGGGGGCTTCACGAACACTGAAGCTTTCTTT. Translating gives CATKLTGGFTNTEAFF.